Below, 29 T cell receptor beta chains from the same sample are listed, as sequenced in a study of technical replicates of blood from four donors. Repertoires were generated with immunoSEQ multiplex PCR, while TCRdb's copy carries only in-frame clones and drops some. The sample gives nearly 70,000 clones, about 90% of which show up once; roughly 0.4% is in the top ten. The sample comprised T cells isolated from PBMCs. These TCRs come from a human donor in good health.

This chain links TRBV5-6 with TRBJ2-7; TRBD1 might be the D (6 bases). The CDR3 covers 11 residues. The ends were cut back, 2 bases at V and 7 bases at J, with 7 bases in the middle. In germline, CDR1 is SGHDT, CDR2 YYEEEE. The CDR3 DNA sequence: TGTGCCAGCAGCTTAGGACAGGAGCAGTACTTC. This encodes CASSLGQEQYF.

The chain has TRBV19 and TRBJ2-3; 13 nucleotides line up with TRBD2. V shed 4 bases and J 3 bases; nucleotides not matched to a gene: 4. In germline, CDR1 is LNHDA, CDR2 SQIVND (reference sequence). The CDR3 is 16 residues long. CDR3 amino acids: CASSTLLAGGTDTQYF. The CDR3, as DNA: TGTGCCAGTAGTACCCTACTAGCGGGAGGGACAGATACGCAGTATTTT.

The chain joins TRBV5-1 to TRBJ2-3; D gene ambiguous. CDR3 size: 16 residues. Germline CDR1 reads SGHRS; CDR2 reads YFSETQ. V was trimmed by 0 bases and J by 0 bases, leaving 11 bases between them. The CDR3 DNA is TGCGCCAGCAGCTTGGAGACACCCTTTAGCACAGATACGCAGTATTTT. Translated, it gives CASSLETPFSTDTQYF.

This sequence joins TRBV25-1 and TRBJ2-7; TRBD2 might be the D (5 bases). The length of the CDR3 is 12 residues. The germline V and J ends were trimmed by 6 bases and 3 bases, with 9 bases remaining between them. Germline assignment: CDR1 MGHDK and CDR2 SYGVNS. CDR3 sequence reads: CASRGSFYEQYF. In DNA, the CDR3 is TGTGCCAGCAGGGGGAGTTTCTACGAGCAGTACTTC.

V is TRBV11-2 and J is TRBJ2-6, with 9 bases that match TRBD1. CDR3 length equals 17 residues. The germline CDR1 and CDR2 sequences are SGHAT and FQNNGV. V lost 4 bases to trimming and J lost 3 bases; unmatched junction nucleotides: 7. Here the CDR3 reads CASSSGDRVDGANVLTF. CDR3 DNA sequence: TGTGCCAGCAGCTCGGGGGACAGGGTTGATGGGGCCAACGTCCTGACTTTC. Filled out from reference TRBV11-2 and TRBJ2-6, the complete variable domain reads EAGVAQSPRYKIIEKRQSVAFWCNPISGHATLYWYQQILGQGPKLLIQFQNNGVVDDSQLPKDRFSAERLKGVDSTLKIQPAKLEDSAVYLCASSSGDRVDGANVLTFGAGSRLTVL.

This clone came up a few times. The genes are TRBV29-1 and TRBJ2-7, with 11 bases aligning to TRBD2. Germline lookup yields CDR1 SQVTM and CDR2 ANQGSEA. V gave up 7 bases and J gave up 5 bases; unmatched junction bases: 13. This CDR3 has 15 amino acids. Here the CDR3 DNA reads TGCAGCGCGAAGGACGGTGGGACTAGCGGCAACGAGCAGTACTTC. Its translation is CSAKDGGTSGNEQYF.

The V call is TRBV6-5, the J call TRBJ2-3, with 11 bases aligning to TRBD2. The CDR3 totals 15 residues. Germline CDR1 and CDR2: MNHEY and SVGAGI. The V segment lost 6 bases and the J segment 3 bases; nucleotides outside the gene matches: 5. Here the CDR3 reads CASRLLAGETDTQYF. DNA of the CDR3: TGTGCCAGCAGGCTACTAGCGGGAGAAACAGATACGCAGTATTTT.

This chain joins TRBV27 and TRBJ2-1; 14 bases fit TRBD2. Unmatched junction bases numbered 20, after V lost 6 bases and J lost 10 bases. This CDR3 spans 19 amino acids. Germline values: CDR1 MNHEY, CDR2 SMNVEV (reference sequence). Here the CDR3 DNA reads TGTGCCAGCAGAGGGACTAGCGGGAGTCTGAGTCCCCATAATCGCGAGCAGTTCTTC. It specifies CASRGTSGSLSPHNREQFF.

The DNA for the CDR3 is TGTGCCAGCAGCTTAACAGAGTACAATGAGCAGTTCTTC. Encoded protein: CASSLTEYNEQFF. The rearrangement joins TRBV11-2 to TRBJ2-1; D remains unclear. Trimming removed 2 bases at V and 4 bases at J, with 6 bases between. In germline, CDR1 is SGHAT, CDR2 FQNNGV. The CDR3 sequence is 13 residues long.

V gene TRBV9 combines with J gene TRBJ2-1, with 8 nucleotides matching TRBD1. CDR1 and CDR2 (germline): SGDLS, YYNGEE. J gave up 4 bases and V 3 bases, and 3 bases lay outside the gene matches. This CDR3 contains 14 residues. The CDR3 spells CASSGTGIYNEQFF. CDR3 bases: TGTGCCAGCAGCGGGACAGGGATATACAATGAGCAGTTCTTC.

J is TRBJ2-7 and V is TRBV4-1; 7 bases are shared with TRBD2. J was trimmed by 2 bases and V by 2 bases; bases with no gene match: 9. The CDR3 is 16 residues long. The germline V gene encodes CDR1 MGHRA and CDR2 YSYEKL. The CDR3 region is CASSQKHPSGTYEQYF. Here the CDR3 DNA reads TGCGCCAGCAGCCAAAAACACCCTAGCGGTACCTACGAGCAGTACTTC.

The CDR3: CASSQDLWGTSFREQFF. CDR3 nucleotides: TGCGCCAGCAGCCAAGACCTTTGGGGGACTTCGTTTAGAGAGCAGTTCTTC. This chain connects TRBV4-1 to TRBJ2-1; D perhaps matches TRBD2 (6 bases). From germline, CDR1 is MGHRA and CDR2 YSYEKL. V lost 0 bases and J 10 bases, leaving 22 bases between the germline ends. The CDR3 covers 17 residues.

This sequence joins TRBV7-9 and TRBJ2-1; D is uncertain. The germline V gene encodes CDR1 SEHNR and CDR2 FQNEAQ (reference sequence). The CDR3 loop spans 13 amino acids. V lost 5 bases and J lost 10, with 15 bases in between. This CDR3 is CASSPRRDGEQFF. DNA of the CDR3: TGTGCCAGCAGCCCGAGGAGAGACGGGGAGCAGTTCTTC.

V is TRBV27 and J is TRBJ2-7; D is undetermined. CDR1 is MNHEY, CDR2 SMNVEV, per germline (reference sequence). CDR3 size: 13 residues. V lost 3 bases and J 3 bases, leaving 9 bases between the germline ends. The CDR3 DNA is TGTGCCAGCAGTTTGGTAACTGGCTACGAGCAGTACTTC. It codes for CASSLVTGYEQYF.

This chain uses TRBV7-9 with TRBJ2-1; D is perhaps TRBD2 (6 bases). Germline loops: CDR1 SEHNR, CDR2 FQNEAQ (reference sequence). V gave up 5 bases and J gave up 8 bases, with 19 bases separating them. CDR3 size: 15 residues. CDR3 DNA: TGTGCCAGCAGCGCAGCTATTGCGGGAAAGGATGAGCAGTTCTTC. Its protein product is CASSAAIAGKDEQFF.

This chain uses TRBV27 with TRBJ1-1, with TRBD1 identical over 9 bases. Looked up from germline, CDR1 is MNHEY and CDR2 is SMNVEV (reference sequence). With 6 bases clipped from V and 5 bases from J, the junction kept 7 bases outside the gene matches. The CDR3 is made up of 14 amino acids. The CDR3: CASRTTGGGTEAFF. The CDR3 DNA follows: TGTGCCAGCAGAACGACAGGGGGAGGAACTGAAGCTTTCTTT.

This sequence joins TRBV14 and TRBJ2-4, with TRBD1 matching 9 bases. Per the germline V gene, CDR1 is SGHDN and CDR2 is FVKESK. The CDR3 contains 15 residues. Trimming at V came to 2 bases and at J to 8 bases, leaving 7 bases not matched to a gene. CDR3 residues: CASSQSGQGVDIQYF. CDR3 coding DNA: TGTGCCAGCAGCCAATCGGGACAGGGCGTGGACATTCAGTACTTC.

This chain links TRBV29-1 with TRBJ1-2; D is undetermined. Germline V gene sequence: CDR1 SQVTM, CDR2 ANQGSEA. Trimming took 4 bases from V and 4 from J, leaving 10 bases between them. CDR3 length: 12 amino acids. CDR3 sequence (DNA): TGCAGCGTTGGAGACGGTTCCTATGGCTACACCTTC. Its protein product is CSVGDGSYGYTF.

The gene calls are TRBV4-1 and TRBJ1-5; no reliable D call. V was cut by 4 bases and J by 2 bases, with 21 bases left in between. Germline V lookup: CDR1 MGHRA, CDR2 YSYEKL. The CDR3 consists of 18 residues. CDR3 protein: CASSPLGSGEIRNQPQHF. The CDR3 DNA reads as TGCGCCAGCAGCCCCCTTGGTTCCGGGGAAATTCGCAATCAGCCCCAGCATTTT.

This chain joins TRBV30 and TRBJ2-1; 13 bases map to TRBD2. CDR1 is GTSNPN, CDR2 SVGIG, per germline (reference sequence). This CDR3 spans 14 amino acids. The ends lost 4 bases at V and 10 bases at J; junction bases unmatched: 7. CDR3: CAWTNGLAGEEQFF. The CDR3 DNA sequence: TGTGCCTGGACCAATGGACTAGCGGGAGAGGAGCAGTTCTTC.

This chain joins TRBV10-3 and TRBJ2-5; 7 bases agree with TRBD2. The CDR3 runs 14 residues. Trimming cost V 2 bases and J 4 bases; bases outside gene matches: 4. From germline, CDR1 is ENHRY and CDR2 SYGVKD. The CDR3, as DNA: TGTGCCATCAGTGAGCGCGGGGGTGCAGAGACCCAGTACTTC. It codes for CAISERGGAETQYF.

The J gene is TRBJ2-4, the V gene TRBV6-4; perhaps TRBD1 as D (5 bases). Between the trimmed V and J ends, which lost 5 bases and 8 bases, there was a span of 13 bases. This CDR3 comprises 13 residues. The V gene's germline CDR1 is MRHNA and CDR2 SNTAGT. The CDR3 spells CASSQTDWDIQYF. The CDR3, as DNA: TGTGCCAGCAGTCAGACAGATTGGGACATTCAGTACTTC.

This chain joins TRBV7-2 and TRBJ1-1; no firm D call. The CDR3 consists of 14 residues. Trimming removed 2 bases at V and 3 bases at J, with 10 bases between. The germline gives CDR1 SGHTA, CDR2 FQGNSA. Here the CDR3 reads CASSLSGFYTEAFF. The CDR3 DNA reads TGTGCCAGCAGCTTATCGGGATTTTACACTGAAGCTTTCTTT. The complete variable domain, with remaining parts taken from reference TRBV7-2 and TRBJ1-1, reads GAGVSQSPSNKVTEKGKDVELRCDPISGHTALYWYRQSLGQGLEFLIYFQGNSAPDKSGLPSDRFSAERTGGSVSTLTIQRTQQEDSAVYLCASSLSGFYTEAFFGQGTRLTVV.

J is TRBJ1-1 and V is TRBV7-9, with D possibly TRBD1 on 5 matching bases. Germline V gene sequence: CDR1 SEHNR, CDR2 FQNEAQ (reference sequence). The CDR3 totals 14 residues. Trimming pared 1 base from V and 7 bases from J, leaving 13 bases between. This chain's CDR3 is CASSLDGAYGEAFF. In DNA, the CDR3 is TGTGCCAGCAGCTTAGATGGGGCCTATGGTGAAGCTTTCTTT. Based on the CDR3 plus reference TRBV7-9 and TRBJ1-1, the full variable domain is DTGVSQNPRHKITKRGQNVTFRCDPISEHNRLYWYRQTLGQGPEFLTYFQNEAQLEKSRLLSDRFSAERPKGSFSTLEIQRTEQGDSAMYLCASSLDGAYGEAFFGQGTRLTVV.

The chain combines TRBV9 with TRBJ2-7, with D tentatively TRBD2 (6 bases). Germline CDR1 is SGDLS and CDR2 is YYNGEE. The length of the CDR3 is 15 residues. Trimming shortened V by 1 base and J by 0 bases, and 11 bases separated the two germline ends. The CDR3, as DNA: TGTGCCAGCAGCGTAAGTGGCGGGAACTCCTACGAGCAGTACTTC. Encoded protein: CASSVSGGNSYEQYF.

This sequence joins TRBV6-5 and TRBJ2-7; TRBD1 agrees at 10 bases. The V and J ends lost 4 bases and 1 base, in that order; junction bases with no gene match: 4. Germline loops: CDR1 MNHEY, CDR2 SVGAGI. This CDR3 contains 15 residues. CDR3 region: CASSSRDRGSYEQYF. CDR3 DNA: TGTGCCAGCAGTTCACGGGACAGGGGATCCTACGAGCAGTACTTC.

The chain recombines TRBV27 with TRBJ2-7; 7 bases match TRBD1. The CDR3 is made up of 15 amino acids. From germline, CDR1 is MNHEY and CDR2 SMNVEV (reference sequence). With V trimmed by 4 bases and J by 3 bases, 9 bases remained unmatched. CDR3 sequence reads: CASSSFDRVFYEQYF. In DNA, the CDR3 is TGTGCCAGCAGTTCCTTCGACAGGGTCTTCTACGAGCAGTACTTC.

This clone was recorded only once. The chain links TRBV6-1 to TRBJ2-7, with D unresolved. The CDR3 consists of 12 residues. Germline CDR1 and CDR2: MNHNS and SASEGT. Trimming left V 4 bases short and J 0 bases short, with 4 bases between. The CDR3 loop reads CASSVFSYEQYF. The CDR3 nucleotides read TGTGCCAGCAGTGTATTCTCCTACGAGCAGTACTTC.

The chain employs TRBV4-1 and TRBJ1-1; 10 bases match TRBD1. Germline loops: CDR1 MGHRA, CDR2 YSYEKL. Trimming cost V 5 bases and J 7 bases; bases outside gene matches: 13. This CDR3 contains 16 residues. The CDR3, as DNA: TGCGCCAGCAGCTATCCTCCGGGACAGGGGTCTATTGAAGCTTTCTTT. Translating it yields CASSYPPGQGSIEAFF.